This passage covers 6 T cell receptor beta chains from one sample sequenced in a study of post-analysis software for immune sequencing data. Findings and caveats of the study: There were several TRBV segments more frequent in patients than controls, and TRBV5-6, TRBV5-1 and TRBV20-1 were among them.

The TCR beta cDNA libraries carried unique molecular identifiers. MiXCR, run by TCRdb on the PCR reads, gives a single entry per CDR3 protein. The data contain some 890,000 distinct CDR3 sequences, 53% of them singletons. These receptors have no known antigen. Input material: blood. These receptors were taken from a girl aged 10 to 17 with multiple sclerosis.

This clonotype was picked up a small number of times. The chain uses TRBV20-1 and TRBJ2-7, with no clear D. Per germline, CDR1 DFQATT and CDR2 SNEGSKA (reference sequence). The CDR3 has 12 amino acids. Trimming cost V 4 bases and J 0 bases, with 7 bases left between them. The CDR3 coding sequence is TGCAGTGCTATAGGGTCCTCCTACGAGCAGTACTTC. This gives the protein CSAIGSSYEQYF.

The chain joins TRBV7-2 to TRBJ1-6, with D uncertain. Germline V gene lookup returns CDR1 SGHTA and CDR2 FQGNSA. V shed 5 bases and J shed 11 bases, with 16 bases lying between them. This CDR3 has 14 residues. CDR3 bases: TGTGCCAGCAGCCCAGCCGGGTTTTCGGCACCCCTCCACTTT. Amino acid sequence: CASSPAGFSAPLHF.

This clonotype was recorded a few times. As DNA, the CDR3 is TGTGCCAGCAGTTTCAGGGAGGGCAACTATGGCTACACCTTC. Translating it yields CASSFREGNYGYTF. This chain connects TRBV12-3 or TRBV12-4 to TRBJ1-2, with D perhaps matching TRBD1 (5 bases). Trimming left V 3 bases short and J 2 bases short, with 10 bases between. CDR3 length equals 14 residues.

The genes are TRBV10-3 and TRBJ1-5, with 7 positions matching TRBD1. The J segment lost 5 bases and the V segment lost 3 bases, leaving 4 bases of the junction unmatched. The germline V gene encodes CDR1 ENHRY and CDR2 SYGVKD. The length of the CDR3 is 14 residues. The CDR3 DNA reads TGTGCCATCAGTGAAGGGACAGCCCATCAGCCCCAGCATTTT. It is translated as CAISEGTAHQPQHF.

A few counts support this clonotype. V and J are TRBV4-1 and TRBJ1-2; the D gene is possibly TRBD1 (5 bases). Trimming took 4 bases from V and 3 from J, leaving 12 bases between them. Germline-derived CDR1 and CDR2 are MGHRA and YSYEKL. CDR3 length equals 14 residues. In DNA, the CDR3 is TGCGCCAGCAGCCCTAGGGGTATCGACTATGGCTACACCTTC. The encoded protein is CASSPRGIDYGYTF.

The gene calls are TRBV7-2 and TRBJ2-7, with TRBD1 matching 9 bases. Germline V gives CDR1 SGHTA, CDR2 FQGNSA. This CDR3 region has 16 residues. The J segment lost 1 base and the V segment lost 3 bases, leaving 7 bases of the junction unmatched. For the CDR3, the DNA is TGTGCCAGCAGCTTTAGACAGGGGGGAGGGTCCTACGAGCAGTACTTC. This codes for CASSFRQGGGSYEQYF.